This record looks at one TCR beta chain sequence and its context. CDR1 and CDR2 (germline): WNHNN, SYGVQD (reference sequence). CDR3 length: 16 residues. V lost 0 bases and J lost 3, with 11 bases in between. The source of the sample is a study of blood T cell repertoires in COVID-19. Study-wide background: The United States, Italy and Spain supplied acute and convalescent COVID-19 samples. PBMCs, B-cell-depleted T cells, or T cells provided the cDNA or gDNA that made up the material.

In the original workflow: How many nucleated cells were present was estimated from reference gene primer amplification. Assay used: immunoSEQ multiplex PCR; TCRdb lists only in-frame clones, some missing. V and J calls and clone size come straight from that table; D and trimming were deduced from the DNA. Of 120,000 to 150,000 clones listed, approximately 81% are singletons. This clonotype was obtained from a human donor in a cohort sampled during active COVID-19. V gene TRBV10-1 combines with J gene TRBJ2-2, with D possibly TRBD2 on 6 matching bases. The source material was peripheral blood. The CDR3 sequence is CASSESEGWYTGELFF. CDR3 DNA: TGCGCCAGCAGTGAGTCGGAGGGGTGGTACACCGGGGAGCTGTTTTTT.